This is a list of T cell receptor beta chains from one sample in a study of regulatory T cells in long-lasting Graves disease. From the multiplex PCR reads, TCRdb called clonotypes with MiXCR, one entry per CDR3 protein. Among a few hundred thousand distinct CDR3 sequences, roughly a quarter were seen once, and the ten largest hold roughly 30%. Material: peripheral blood mononuclear cells (PBMCs), obtained when the disease was refractory, from a patient treated with antithyroid drugs. The origin of the receptors is a female donor with Graves disease. The CDR3 runs from the conserved cysteine through the conserved F or W. D genes are given only for firm matches. Clone size is given for some rows only: seen once, a few or many times, or a class if the clone is expanded.

>17|.|.|TRBV7-8|TRBJ1-2
CASSTPSKTGRAGGYTF
TGTGCCAGCAGCACACCAAGCAAGACAGGAAGGGCGGGGGGCTACACCTTC
>15|many|TRBD1|TRBV7-2|TRBJ2-5
CASSKAGTAKETQYF
TGTGCCAGCAGCAAAGCCGGGACAGCGAAAGAGACCCAGTACTTC
>16|many|.|TRBV2|TRBJ2-6
CASSKGRYGGANVLTF
TGTGCCAGCTCTAAGGGGCGTTATGGTGGGGCCAACGTCCTGACTTTC
>15|many|.|TRBV9|TRBJ1-1
CASSATGLGNTEAFF
TGTGCCAGCAGCGCTACAGGGCTCGGGAACACTGAAGCTTTCTTT
>13|.|.|TRBV7-9|TRBJ2-7
CASSDRDNYEQYF
TGTGCCAGCAGCGACCGGGACAACTACGAGCAGTACTTC
>16|.|.|TRBV6-2/TRBV6-3|TRBJ2-2
CASSSGTTTNTGELFF
TGTGCCAGCAGTTCGGGGACAACCACGAACACCGGGGAGCTGTTTTTT
>15|.|TRBD2|TRBV5-1|TRBJ2-3
CASSPPTSGTDTQYF
TGCGCCAGCAGCCCCCCAACTAGCGGCACAGATACGCAGTATTTT
>14|.|.|TRBV4-1|TRBJ2-7
CASSQGTGPYEQYF
TGCGCCAGCAGCCAAGGCACGGGACCCTACGAGCAGTACTTC
>21|.|TRBD2|TRBV20-1|TRBJ2-4
CSALRDVGLAGGPGRENIQYF
TGCAGTGCTCTCAGGGACGTGGGACTAGCGGGAGGGCCCGGACGTGAAAACATTCAGTACTTC
>13|.|.|TRBV6-1|TRBJ1-1
CATLRGANTEAFF
TGTGCCACCCTCCGGGGGGCGAACACTGAAGCTTTCTTT
>13|many|TRBD1|TRBV2|TRBJ2-5
CASSKDRVRTQYF
TGTGCCAGCAGTAAGGACAGGGTACGGACCCAGTACTTC
>14|.|.|TRBV10-3|TRBJ2-1
CAIRMDQAYNEQFF
TGTGCCATCAGGATGGACCAGGCCTACAATGAGCAGTTCTTC
>14|few|.|TRBV7-2|TRBJ1-6
CASSFRASNSPLHF
TGTGCCAGCAGCTTCAGAGCTTCAAATTCACCCCTCCACTTT
>14|many|TRBD2|TRBV28|TRBJ2-7
CASSLLGLAYEQYF
TGTGCCAGCAGTTTATTAGGACTAGCCTACGAGCAGTACTTC
>14|.|TRBD2|TRBV28|TRBJ2-1
CATYTSGSHNEQFF
TGTGCCACCTATACTAGCGGGAGTCACAATGAGCAGTTCTTC
>15|many|TRBD1|TRBV14|TRBJ2-5
CASSRTRQGRETQYF
TGTGCCAGCAGCCGGACAAGACAGGGAAGGGAGACCCAGTACTTC
>13|few|.|TRBV7-3|TRBJ2-2
CASSSGRLGELFF
TGTGCCAGCAGCTCTGGACGACTCGGGGAGCTGTTTTTT
>14|many|.|TRBV30|TRBJ2-5
CAWSVVGVGGTQYF
TGTGCCTGGAGTGTAGTAGGGGTTGGTGGGACCCAGTACTTC
>17|.|TRBD2|TRBV30|TRBJ2-7
CAYHPQNLAGGPYEQYF
TGTGCCTACCACCCTCAAAACCTAGCGGGAGGCCCCTACGAGCAGTACTTC
>13|many|.|TRBV12-3/TRBV12-4|TRBJ2-5
CASRSLGRETQYF
TGTGCCAGCAGATCCCTAGGACGGGAGACCCAGTACTTC
>16|.|TRBD2|TRBV3-1|TRBJ2-7
CASSQENSGSIYEQYF
TGTGCCAGCAGCCAAGAAAATAGCGGGAGTATATACGAGCAGTACTTC
>14|many|TRBD1|TRBV28|TRBJ2-7
CASSYGTVTYEQYF
TGTGCCAGCAGTTACGGGACAGTGACCTACGAGCAGTACTTC
>15|.|.|TRBV19|TRBJ1-2
CASSGGDTKDYGYTF
TGTGCCAGTAGTGGAGGGGACACGAAAGACTATGGCTACACCTTC
>14|.|TRBD2|TRBV18|TRBJ2-5
CASSRGLAQETQYF
TGTGCCAGCTCACGGGGACTAGCGCAAGAGACCCAGTACTTC
>14|many|TRBD1|TRBV12-3/TRBV12-4|TRBJ1-1
CASSRTGSNTEAFF
TGTGCCAGCAGCCGGACAGGGTCGAACACTGAAGCTTTCTTT
>20|few|TRBD1|TRBV5-5|TRBJ2-5
CASSQDLLTGQGWREETQYF
TGTGCCAGCAGCCAAGATCTCCTAACAGGACAGGGGTGGAGGGAAGAGACCCAGTACTTC
>16|many|TRBD1|TRBV15|TRBJ1-4
CATSRQPRQGNEKLFF
TGTGCCACCAGCAGACAGCCCCGACAGGGTAATGAAAAACTGTTTTTT
>14|few|.|TRBV3-1|TRBJ2-7
CASSQPNRAYEQYF
TGTGCCAGCAGCCAACCGAACAGGGCCTACGAGCAGTACTTC
>13|few|.|TRBV28|TRBJ2-5
CASTYSGMETQYF
TGTGCCAGCACCTACTCAGGGATGGAGACCCAGTACTTC
>17|many|.|TRBV20-1|TRBJ1-6
CSARDRSGRGVNSPLHF
TGCAGTGCTAGAGATCGTTCGGGGAGGGGTGTTAATTCACCCCTCCACTTT
>14|few|.|TRBV3-1|TRBJ1-4
CASKSSEANEKLFF
TGTGCCAGCAAGTCCTCGGAGGCTAATGAAAAACTGTTTTTT
>15|.|TRBD1|TRBV6-1|TRBJ1-5
CASSGRQGYNQPQHF
TGTGCCAGCAGTGGTAGACAGGGTTACAATCAGCCCCAGCATTTT
>18|.|TRBD1|TRBV7-9|TRBJ1-2
CASGPTPAAWDREHGYTF
TGTGCCAGCGGCCCAACCCCCGCAGCCTGGGACAGGGAGCATGGCTACACCTTC
>18|few|TRBD1|TRBV5-6|TRBJ1-2
CASSLFGGPGQQNYGYTF
TGTGCCAGCAGCTTGTTTGGAGGACCGGGACAGCAAAACTATGGCTACACCTTC
>20|many|TRBD2|TRBV20-1|TRBJ2-7
CSAAQAHLPGLAGSNYEQYF
TGCAGTGCCGCACAAGCCCATCTACCGGGACTAGCGGGATCAAACTACGAGCAGTACTTC
>15|few|.|TRBV7-2|TRBJ2-5
CASSTQGRWGETQYF
TGTGCCAGCAGCACTCAGGGAAGGTGGGGCGAGACCCAGTACTTC
>17|few|.|TRBV28|TRBJ2-2
CASSLGGTPTNTGELFF
TGTGCCAGCAGCCTAGGAGGGACCCCCACCAACACCGGGGAGCTGTTTTTT
>14|.|TRBD2|TRBV6-1|TRBJ2-7
CASIWTGGTYEQYF
TGTGCCAGCATTTGGACGGGAGGAACCTACGAGCAGTACTTC
>14|many|.|TRBV30|TRBJ2-7
CAWSVGIGSYEQYF
TGTGCCTGGAGTGTGGGTATTGGGTCCTACGAGCAGTACTTC
>14|many|.|TRBV24-1|TRBJ2-5
CATSDSLPTETQYF
TGTGCCACCAGTGATTCTCTACCCACAGAGACCCAGTACTTC
>13|many|.|TRBV7-2|TRBJ2-7
CASSLERTYEQYF
TGTGCCAGCAGCTTAGAAAGGACCTACGAGCAGTACTTC
>15|few|.|TRBV2|TRBJ1-4
CASSELAGPQGKLFF
TGTGCCAGCAGTGAATTAGCAGGGCCCCAGGGAAAACTGTTTTTT
>14|many|.|TRBV6-6|TRBJ1-2
CASSYSEAGYGYTF
TGTGCCAGCAGTTACTCGGAGGCGGGATATGGCTACACCTTC
>15|.|.|TRBV20-1|TRBJ2-7
CSARVGTNPSYEQYF
TGCAGTGCTAGAGTTGGGACGAACCCTTCTTACGAGCAGTACTTC
>13|few|.|TRBV12-3/TRBV12-4|TRBJ1-2
CASSLSTSWGYTF
TGTGCCAGCAGTCTCTCAACTAGCTGGGGCTACACCTTC
>12|many|.|TRBV2|TRBJ1-2
CASSLQGTLYTF
TGTGCCAGCAGTTTACAGGGTACCCTCTACACCTTC
>14|few|.|TRBV6-5|TRBJ2-1
CASSYSPGRNEQFF
TGTGCCAGCAGTTACTCCCCGGGTAGGAATGAGCAGTTCTTC
>18|.|TRBD1|TRBV27|TRBJ2-6
CASSLSTGAGSGANVLTF
TGTGCCAGCAGTTTATCGACAGGGGCTGGCTCTGGGGCCAACGTCCTGACTTTC
>14|few|.|TRBV7-9|TRBJ2-1
CASSLGTNYNEQFF
TGTGCCAGCAGCTTAGGAACGAACTACAATGAGCAGTTCTTC
>15|few|TRBD1|TRBV9|TRBJ1-2
CASSAPGQREGGYTF
TGTGCCAGCAGCGCACCGGGACAGAGGGAGGGTGGCTACACCTTC
>13|many|.|TRBV28|TRBJ1-1
CASSFLGRRKAFF
TGTGCCAGCAGTTTTTTGGGACGGAGAAAAGCTTTCTTT
>14|.|TRBD2|TRBV12-3/TRBV12-4|TRBJ2-4
CASTSGGIKNIQYF
TGTGCCAGCACCTCCGGGGGGATCAAAAACATTCAGTACTTC
>13|many|.|TRBV2|TRBJ2-2
CASSRVSDRELFF
TGTGCCAGCAGTAGAGTCAGTGACCGGGAGCTGTTTTTT
>14|.|.|TRBV3-1|TRBJ2-5
CASSQERLTETQYF
TGTGCCAGCAGCCAAGAGCGACTAACGGAGACCCAGTACTTC
>18|many|TRBD1|TRBV6-5|TRBJ2-2
CASSSNIRTGGETGELFF
TGTGCCAGCAGTTCGAACATTCGGACAGGGGGAGAAACCGGGGAGCTGTTTTTT
>15|.|TRBD2|TRBV6-1|TRBJ2-2
CASRGLAGRDGELFF
TGTGCCAGCAGAGGACTAGCTGGCCGTGACGGGGAGCTGTTTTTT
>13|few|.|TRBV2|TRBJ2-7
CASSEIKRGEQYF
TGTGCCAGCAGTGAAATAAAGAGGGGCGAGCAGTACTTC
>14|.|TRBD1|TRBV4-2|TRBJ2-7
CASSHRDSAYEQYF
TGTGCCAGCAGCCACCGGGACAGCGCCTACGAGCAGTACTTC
>15|many|.|TRBV28|TRBJ1-5
CASSSHWVRNQPQHF
TGTGCCAGCAGTTCTCACTGGGTTCGGAATCAGCCCCAGCATTTT
>16|.|.|TRBV5-1|TRBJ2-2
CASSFGRIPNTGELFF
TGCGCCAGCAGCTTTGGGAGGATTCCGAACACCGGGGAGCTGTTTTTT